This T cell receptor beta chain was captured in a study of control samples from healthy donors and cancer patients. Only in-frame clones appear in the TCRdb table, and some are missing; sequencing was by immunoSEQ multiplex PCR. The sample lists over 150,000 clones; about 94% were seen once. Germline V lookup: CDR1 SGHDN, CDR2 FVKESK. Unmatched junction bases numbered 9, after V lost 5 bases and J lost 4 bases. The CDR3 is made up of 16 amino acids. The TCR sequence derives from a man in his sixties with colorectal cancer. The sequenced sample consisted of PBMCs. V usage is TRBV14 and J usage is TRBJ2-2; 8 bases are shared with TRBD2. This CDR3 reads CASSTGFGRGTGELFF. Written as DNA, the CDR3 is TGTGCCAGCAGCACGGGCTTCGGGAGGGGCACCGGGGAGCTGTTTTTT.